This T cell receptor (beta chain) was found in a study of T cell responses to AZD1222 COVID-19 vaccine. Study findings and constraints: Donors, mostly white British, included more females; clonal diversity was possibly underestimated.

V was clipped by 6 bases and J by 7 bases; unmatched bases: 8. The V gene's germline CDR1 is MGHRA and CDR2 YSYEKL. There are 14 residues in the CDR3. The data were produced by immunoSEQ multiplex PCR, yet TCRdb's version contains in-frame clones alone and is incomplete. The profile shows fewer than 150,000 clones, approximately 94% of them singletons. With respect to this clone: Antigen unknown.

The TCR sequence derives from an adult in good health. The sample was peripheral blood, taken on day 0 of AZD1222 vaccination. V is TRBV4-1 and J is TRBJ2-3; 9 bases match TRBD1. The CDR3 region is CASRTAGTGNTQYF. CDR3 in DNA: TGCGCCAGCAGGACCGCCGGGACAGGGAATACGCAGTATTTT.